This T cell receptor beta chain derives from a study of cytomegalovirus exposure and HLA in healthy donors. Sequencing used immunoSEQ multiplex PCR; TCRdb keeps in-frame clones, though not all of them. This sample yields fewer than 200,000 clones, of which about four fifths are seen a single time; under 3.5% belongs to the top ten. CDR1 and CDR2 (germline): ENHRY, SYGVKD. V was shortened by 6 bases and J by 6 bases, with 8 bases between the two germline ends. CDR3 size: 12 residues. The V and J genes are TRBV10-3 and TRBJ2-2, with D perhaps matching TRBD2 (5 bases). The sequenced sample consisted of PBMCs. The TCR originated in a woman between 18 and 30 years old in good health and CMV-seropositive. The CDR3 nucleotides are TGTGCCATCAGGAGAGCGGCCGGGGAGCTGTTTTTT. This translates into CAIRRAAGELFF.